The rows below give T cell receptor beta chains drawn from one sample of a study of T cells after somatic rescue of genetic block. Produced via immunoSEQ multiplex PCR; TCRdb's table is partial and in-frame only. The data show roughly 55,000 clones, with around 96% seen just once and approximately 0.073% held by the top ten. What was sequenced was peripheral blood mononuclear cells (PBMCs). These receptors all come from a child younger than two. CDR3s include the opening cysteine and the closing phenylalanine or tryptophan. Each record gives: CDR3 length, clone size, V gene, J gene, D gene, CDR3 DNA, CDR3 protein. The D gene is left open where the match is weak. Size is omitted from some rows. Given values are once, few, many or a class for expanded clones.

14	NA	TRBV9	TRBJ2-7	NA	TGTGCCAGCAGCCCCCGGGACTGGATTTACGAGCAGTACTTC	CASSPRDWIYEQYF
13	NA	TRBV27	TRBJ1-2	NA	TGTGCCAGCAGTTTCGACGGAAACTATGGCTACACCTTC	CASSFDGNYGYTF
11	NA	TRBV27	TRBJ2-4	NA	TGTGCCAGCAGTCCGGGAAACATTCAGTACTTC	CASSPGNIQYF
14	NA	TRBV4-1	TRBJ2-7	TRBD1	TGCGCCAGCAGCCAAGGACAGGGGGCCTACGAGCAGTACTTC	CASSQGQGAYEQYF
15	few	TRBV28	TRBJ1-2	TRBD1	TGTGCCAGCAGTGAGACAGGGGAGGCTAACTATGGCTACACCTTC	CASSETGEANYGYTF
12	NA	TRBV6-5	TRBJ2-5	TRBD1	TGTGCCAGCAGACAGGGGGCAGAGACCCAGTACTTC	CASRQGAETQYF
13	once	TRBV27	TRBJ2-1	NA	TGTGCCAGCAGTTTACACTCCTACAATGAGCAGTTCTTC	CASSLHSYNEQFF
14	once	TRBV7-9	TRBJ2-6	NA	TGTGCCGGGGGGACGGGCTCTGGGGCCAACGTCCTGACTTTC	CAGGTGSGANVLTF
13	NA	TRBV28	TRBJ2-7	NA	TGTGCCAGCAGGTTTGCAGGAACATACGAGCAGTACTTC	CASRFAGTYEQYF
13	NA	TRBV2	TRBJ2-5	NA	TGTGCCAGCGTGGGGGACTACCAAGAGACCCAGTACTTC	CASVGDYQETQYF